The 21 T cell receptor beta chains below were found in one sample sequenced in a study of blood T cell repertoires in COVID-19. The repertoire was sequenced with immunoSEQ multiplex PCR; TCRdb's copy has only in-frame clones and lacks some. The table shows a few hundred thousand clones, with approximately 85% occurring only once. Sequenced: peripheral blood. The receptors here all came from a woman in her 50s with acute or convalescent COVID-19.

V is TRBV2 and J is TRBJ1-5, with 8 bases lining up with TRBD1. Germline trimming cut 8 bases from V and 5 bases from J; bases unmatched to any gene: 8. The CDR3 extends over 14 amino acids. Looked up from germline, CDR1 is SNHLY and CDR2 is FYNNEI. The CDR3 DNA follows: TGTGCCAGCGGTGGCAGGGGGCAGTATCAGCCCCAGCATTTT. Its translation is CASGGRGQYQPQHF.

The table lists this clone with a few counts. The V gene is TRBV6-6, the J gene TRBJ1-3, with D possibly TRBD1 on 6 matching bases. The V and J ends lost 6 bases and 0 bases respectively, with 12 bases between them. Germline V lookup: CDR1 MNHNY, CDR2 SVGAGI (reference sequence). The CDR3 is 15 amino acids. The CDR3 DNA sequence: TGTGCCAGCAGGCCACAGGGAATCTCTGGAAACACCATATATTTT. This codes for CASRPQGISGNTIYF.

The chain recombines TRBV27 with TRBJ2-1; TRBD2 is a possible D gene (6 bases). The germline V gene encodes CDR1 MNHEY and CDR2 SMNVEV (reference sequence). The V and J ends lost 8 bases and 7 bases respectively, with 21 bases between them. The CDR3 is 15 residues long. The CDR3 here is CASRLRDLPSNEQFF. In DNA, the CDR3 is TGTGCCAGCCGTCTCCGGGACTTGCCCTCGAATGAGCAGTTCTTC.

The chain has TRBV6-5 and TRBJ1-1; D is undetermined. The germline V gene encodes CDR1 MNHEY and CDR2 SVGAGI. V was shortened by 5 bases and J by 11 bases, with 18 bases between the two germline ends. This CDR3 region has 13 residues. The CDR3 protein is CASSSTSVLEAFF. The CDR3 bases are TGTGCCAGCAGTAGCACATCGGTACTGGAGGCTTTCTTT.

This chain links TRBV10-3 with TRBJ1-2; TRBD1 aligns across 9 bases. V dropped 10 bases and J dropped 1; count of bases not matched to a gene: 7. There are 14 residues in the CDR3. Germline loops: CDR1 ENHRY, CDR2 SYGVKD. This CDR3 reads CATKGQGVNYGYTF. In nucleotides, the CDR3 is TGTGCCACCAAGGGACAGGGCGTTAACTATGGCTACACCTTC.

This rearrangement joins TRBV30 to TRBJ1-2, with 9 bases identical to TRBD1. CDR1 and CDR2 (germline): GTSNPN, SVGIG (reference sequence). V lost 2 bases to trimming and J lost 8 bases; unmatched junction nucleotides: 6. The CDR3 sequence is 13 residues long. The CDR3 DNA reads TGTGCCTGGAGTCCACAGGGGGCGCTGGGCTACACCTTC. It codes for CAWSPQGALGYTF.

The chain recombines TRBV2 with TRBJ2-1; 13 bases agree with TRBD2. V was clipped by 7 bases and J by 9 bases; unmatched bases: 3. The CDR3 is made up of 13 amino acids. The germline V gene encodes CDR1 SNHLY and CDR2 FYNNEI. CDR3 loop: CASITSGRGEQFF. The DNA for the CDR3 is TGTGCCAGCATTACTAGCGGGAGGGGTGAGCAGTTCTTC.

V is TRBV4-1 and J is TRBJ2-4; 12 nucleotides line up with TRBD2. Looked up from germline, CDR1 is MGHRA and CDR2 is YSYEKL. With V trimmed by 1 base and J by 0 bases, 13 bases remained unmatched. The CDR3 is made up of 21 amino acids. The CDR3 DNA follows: TGCGCCAGCAGCCAAGTACTCGGAGGACTAGCGGGAACCTTAGCCAAAAACATTCAGTACTTC. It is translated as CASSQVLGGLAGTLAKNIQYF.

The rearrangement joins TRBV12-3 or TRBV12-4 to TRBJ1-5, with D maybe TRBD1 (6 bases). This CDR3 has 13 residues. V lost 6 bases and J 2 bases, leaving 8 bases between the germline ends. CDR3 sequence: CASRDSGNQPQHF. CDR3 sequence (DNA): TGTGCCAGCAGGGACAGCGGCAATCAGCCCCAGCATTTT.

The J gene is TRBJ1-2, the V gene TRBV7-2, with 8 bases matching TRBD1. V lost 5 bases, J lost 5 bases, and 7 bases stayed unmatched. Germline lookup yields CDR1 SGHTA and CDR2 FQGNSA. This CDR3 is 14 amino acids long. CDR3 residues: CASSLQGAQYGYTF. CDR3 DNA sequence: TGTGCCAGCAGCCTCCAGGGGGCGCAGTATGGCTACACCTTC. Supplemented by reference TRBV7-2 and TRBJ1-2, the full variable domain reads GAGVSQSPSNKVTEKGKDVELRCDPISGHTALYWYRQSLGQGLEFLIYFQGNSAPDKSGLPSDRFSAERTGGSVSTLTIQRTQQEDSAVYLCASSLQGAQYGYTFGSGTRLTVV.

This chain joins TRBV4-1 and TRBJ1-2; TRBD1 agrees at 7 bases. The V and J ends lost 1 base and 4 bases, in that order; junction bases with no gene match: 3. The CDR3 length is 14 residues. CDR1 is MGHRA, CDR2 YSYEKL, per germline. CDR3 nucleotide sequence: TGCGCCAGCAGCCAAGTTGGGGACAGCTATGGCTACACCTTC. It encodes CASSQVGDSYGYTF.

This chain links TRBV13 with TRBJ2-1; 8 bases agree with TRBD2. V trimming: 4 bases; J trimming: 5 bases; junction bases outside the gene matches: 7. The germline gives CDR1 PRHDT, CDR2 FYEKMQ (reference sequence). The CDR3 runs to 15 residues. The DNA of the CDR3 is TGTGCCAGCAGCTCTTTTAGCGGGGTGAACAATGAGCAGTTCTTC. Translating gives CASSSFSGVNNEQFF.

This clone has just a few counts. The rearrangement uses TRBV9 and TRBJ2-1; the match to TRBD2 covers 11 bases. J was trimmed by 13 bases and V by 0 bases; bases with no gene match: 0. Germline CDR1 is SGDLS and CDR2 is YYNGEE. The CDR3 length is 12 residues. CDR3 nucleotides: TGTGCCAGCAGCGTAGGACTAGCGGGACAGTTCTTC. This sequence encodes CASSVGLAGQFF.

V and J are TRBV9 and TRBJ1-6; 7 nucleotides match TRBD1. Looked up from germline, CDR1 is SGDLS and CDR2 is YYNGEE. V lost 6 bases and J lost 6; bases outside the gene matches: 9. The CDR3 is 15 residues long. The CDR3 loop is CASTESGGANSPLHF. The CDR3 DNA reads TGTGCCAGCACCGAATCAGGGGGAGCTAATTCACCCCTCCACTTT.

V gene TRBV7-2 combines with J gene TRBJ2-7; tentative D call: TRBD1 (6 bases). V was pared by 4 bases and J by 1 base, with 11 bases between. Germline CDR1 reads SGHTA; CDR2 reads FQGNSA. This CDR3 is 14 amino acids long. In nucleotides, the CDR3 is TGTGCCAGCAGCTCACCGGGACATTCCTACGAGCAGTACTTC. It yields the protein CASSSPGHSYEQYF. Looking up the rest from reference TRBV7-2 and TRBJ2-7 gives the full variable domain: GAGVSQSPSNKVTEKGKDVELRCDPISGHTALYWYRQSLGQGLEFLIYFQGNSAPDKSGLPSDRFSAERTGGSVSTLTIQRTQQEDSAVYLCASSSPGHSYEQYFGPGTRLTVT.

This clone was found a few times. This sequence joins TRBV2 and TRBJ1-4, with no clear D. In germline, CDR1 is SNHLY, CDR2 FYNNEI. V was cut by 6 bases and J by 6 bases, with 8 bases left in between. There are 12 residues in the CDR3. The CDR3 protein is CASRVEDEKLFF. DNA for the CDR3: TGTGCCAGCAGGGTGGAGGATGAAAAACTGTTTTTT.

This CDR3 reads CASSQGGMPYGYTF. The DNA of the CDR3 is TGTGCCAGCAGCCAAGGGGGAATGCCGTATGGCTACACCTTC. The chain employs TRBV6-5 and TRBJ1-2, with D tentatively TRBD1 (6 bases). Between the trimmed V and J ends, which lost 6 bases and 5 bases, there was a span of 16 bases. This CDR3 spans 14 amino acids. Per germline, CDR1 MNHEY and CDR2 SVGAGI.

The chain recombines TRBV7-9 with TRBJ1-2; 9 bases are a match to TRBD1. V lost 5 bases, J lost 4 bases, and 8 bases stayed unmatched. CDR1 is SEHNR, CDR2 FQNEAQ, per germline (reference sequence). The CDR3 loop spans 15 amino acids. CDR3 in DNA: TGTGCCAGCAGCATACACAGGGGGCGAAGCTATGGCTACACCTTC. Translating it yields CASSIHRGRSYGYTF. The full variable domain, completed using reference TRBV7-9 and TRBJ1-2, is DTGVSQNPRHKITKRGQNVTFRCDPISEHNRLYWYRQTLGQGPEFLTYFQNEAQLEKSRLLSDRFSAERPKGSFSTLEIQRTEQGDSAMYLCASSIHRGRSYGYTFGSGTRLTVV.

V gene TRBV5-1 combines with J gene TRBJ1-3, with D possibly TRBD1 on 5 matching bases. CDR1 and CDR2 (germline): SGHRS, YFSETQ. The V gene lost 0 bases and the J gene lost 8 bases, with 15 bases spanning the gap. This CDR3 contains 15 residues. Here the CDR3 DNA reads TGCGCCAGCAGCTTGGCCGGGGGGTCGGGAGACACCATATATTTT. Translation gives CASSLAGGSGDTIYF.

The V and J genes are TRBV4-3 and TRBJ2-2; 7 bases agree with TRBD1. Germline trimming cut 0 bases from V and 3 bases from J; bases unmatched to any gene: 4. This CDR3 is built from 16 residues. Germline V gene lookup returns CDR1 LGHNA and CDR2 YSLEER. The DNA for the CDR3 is TGCGCCAGCAGCCAAGATCCCAGGGGGTACACCGGGGAGCTGTTTTTT. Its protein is CASSQDPRGYTGELFF.

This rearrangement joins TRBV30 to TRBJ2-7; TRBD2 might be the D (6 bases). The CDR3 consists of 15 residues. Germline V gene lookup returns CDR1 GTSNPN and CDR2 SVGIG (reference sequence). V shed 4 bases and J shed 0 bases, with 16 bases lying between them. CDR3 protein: CAWTKMGGFSYEQYF. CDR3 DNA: TGTGCCTGGACCAAAATGGGAGGATTCTCCTACGAGCAGTACTTC.